Below, 12 T cell receptor beta chains from the same sample are listed, as sequenced in a study of beta chain features in type 1 diabetes. The authors reverse transcribed all of the isolated RNA, so sequencing captured expressed TCRB transcripts. Method: immunoSEQ multiplex PCR; TCRdb's copy keeps in-frame clones and lacks some. The sample has more than 300,000 clones, over 9.5% seen once. Sequencing used naive CD4+ T cells from blood. These receptors were obtained from a man younger than 30 in good health.

V and J are TRBV29-1 and TRBJ1-1; 8 bases match TRBD1. Germline assignment: CDR1 SQVTM and CDR2 ANQGSEA. With 5 bases clipped from V and 4 bases from J, the junction kept 6 bases outside the gene matches. The CDR3 runs 13 residues. The DNA of the CDR3 is TGCAGCGTTAATGAAGGACAGGGCACTGAAGCTTTCTTT. Its translation: CSVNEGQGTEAFF.

Details on this clone: The same CDR3 arises from other DNA sequences in this sample as well. CDR3: CASSLGASGSTDTQYF. The CDR3 DNA follows: TGCGCCAGCAGCTTGGGCGCTAGCGGAAGCACAGATACGCAGTATTTT. The chain employs TRBV5-1 and TRBJ2-3, with 7 bases matching TRBD2. In germline, CDR1 is SGHRS, CDR2 YFSETQ. V lost 0 bases to trimming and J lost 0 bases; unmatched junction nucleotides: 4. The CDR3 consists of 16 residues.

This clone showed up just a few times. V usage is TRBV6-5 and J usage is TRBJ2-3, with D hard to call. The germline V gene encodes CDR1 MNHEY and CDR2 SVGAGI. Trimming cost V 4 bases and J 6 bases, with 5 bases left between them. The CDR3 runs 11 residues. This CDR3 reads CASSLLDTQYF. The CDR3 coding sequence is TGTGCCAGCAGTTTATTGGATACGCAGTATTTT.

This clone has more than one count but fewer than ten. The CDR3 region has the DNA TGTGCCAGTAGTATGTCGGCAAACAGCTACGAGCAGTACTTC. Its translation is CASSMSANSYEQYF. This chain connects TRBV19 to TRBJ2-7, with D unclear. The germline gives CDR1 LNHDA, CDR2 SQIVND (reference sequence). V lost 3 bases to trimming and J lost 3 bases, with 12 bases between them. This CDR3 comprises 14 residues.

The chain joins TRBV7-3 to TRBJ2-3; 9 bases map to TRBD2. Germline CDR1 SGHTA, CDR2 FQGTGA. The CDR3 runs to 15 residues. J was trimmed by 3 bases and V by 2 bases; bases with no gene match: 3. The CDR3 sequence: CASSLALAGTDTQYF. For the CDR3, the DNA is TGTGCCAGCAGCTTAGCTCTAGCGGGGACAGATACGCAGTATTTT.

CDR3 sequence: CASSTKSHEQYF. The CDR3 DNA reads TGTGCCAGCAGCACTAAATCCCACGAGCAGTACTTC. This chain connects TRBV7-3 to TRBJ2-7, with unresolved D. This CDR3 region has 12 residues. The germline V gene encodes CDR1 SGHTA and CDR2 FQGTGA. Trimming left V 5 bases short and J 5 bases short, with 10 bases between. The full variable domain, rest sourced from reference TRBV7-3 and TRBJ2-7, is GAGVSQTPSNKVTEKGKYVELRCDPISGHTALYWYRQSLGQGPEFLIYFQGTGAADDSGLPNDRFFAVRPEGSVSTLKIQRTERGDSAVYLCASSTKSHEQYFGPGTRLTVT.

This chain joins TRBV30 and TRBJ2-3; D is undetermined. The V and J ends lost 0 bases and 1 base respectively, with 11 bases between them. Germline V gene lookup returns CDR1 GTSNPN and CDR2 SVGIG (reference sequence). The CDR3 covers 15 residues. In DNA, the CDR3 is TGTGCCTGGAGTGTTGGCACCCTAGGCACAGATACGCAGTATTTT. Translated: CAWSVGTLGTDTQYF.

This chain joins TRBV5-4 and TRBJ2-6; tentative D call: TRBD1 (5 bases). This CDR3 is 18 amino acids long. Trimming stripped 0 bases from V and 0 bases from J, with 13 bases between. Looked up from germline, CDR1 is SGHNT and CDR2 is YYREEE (reference sequence). Here the CDR3 reads CASSLGGPVSSGANVLTF. The CDR3 DNA follows: TGTGCCAGCAGCTTGGGGGGCCCGGTGAGCTCTGGGGCCAACGTCCTGACTTTC.

V usage is TRBV9 and J usage is TRBJ2-1, with 14 nucleotides matching TRBD2. From germline, CDR1 is SGDLS and CDR2 YYNGEE. The CDR3 has 21 amino acids. J lost 3 bases, V lost 3 bases, and 17 bases had no gene match. CDR3 DNA: TGTGCCAGCAGCGGCGATCGACCAGGGACTAGCGGGAGTCCCCTCTACAATGAGCAGTTCTTC. This gives the protein CASSGDRPGTSGSPLYNEQFF. Complete variable domain (other parts from reference TRBV9 and TRBJ2-1): DSGVTQTPKHLITATGQRVTLRCSPRSGDLSVYWYQQSLDQGLQFLIQYYNGEERAKGNILERFSAQQFPDLHSELNLSSLELGDSALYFCASSGDRPGTSGSPLYNEQFFGPGTRLTVL.

V gene TRBV2 combines with J gene TRBJ2-3; D not resolved. From germline, CDR1 is SNHLY and CDR2 FYNNEI. The CDR3 covers 12 residues. V lost 4 bases and J 3 bases, leaving 5 bases between the germline ends. The CDR3 spells CASSVGTDTQYF. The DNA of the CDR3 is TGTGCCAGCAGTGTCGGGACAGATACGCAGTATTTT.

The V call is TRBV5-1, the J call TRBJ2-2; D might be TRBD1 (6 bases). The CDR3 consists of 16 residues. CDR1 and CDR2 from the germline V gene are SGHRS and YFSETQ. Deletions cut 1 base from V and 7 bases from J, with 17 bases between. This CDR3 reads CASSLTGLILVGELFF. The CDR3 DNA reads TGCGCCAGCAGCTTGACAGGGTTAATCCTTGTCGGGGAGCTGTTTTTT.

The chain joins TRBV25-1 to TRBJ1-2; D possibly corresponds to TRBD1 (6 bases). V shed 4 bases and J shed 7 bases, with 10 bases lying between them. Germline V CDR1 and CDR2: MGHDK, SYGVNS. The CDR3 consists of 12 residues. The CDR3: CASSGGLGGYTF. As DNA, the CDR3 is TGTGCCAGCAGTGGGGGGCTGGGTGGCTACACCTTC.